This paragraph reports one T cell receptor beta chain. Produced via immunoSEQ multiplex PCR; TCRdb's table is partial and in-frame only. The data show some 180,000 clones, with about four fifths seen just once and approximately 18% held by the top ten. V was clipped by 10 bases and J by 10 bases, with 18 bases between them. The CDR3 loop spans 12 amino acids. The germline gives CDR1 KGHDR, CDR2 SFDVKD. The data belong to a study of blood T cell repertoires in COVID-19. The TCR was taken from an older woman who had recovered from COVID-19. The chain joins TRBV24-1 to TRBJ1-2, with D possibly matching TRBD1 (5 bases). Sequenced: peripheral blood. CDR3 sequence (DNA): TGTGCCACGGGGGGGACTCCCGGGCCCTACACCTTC. As protein: CATGGTPGPYTF.